Given below is one T cell receptor (beta chain) in context. The data belong to a study of blood T cell repertoires in COVID-19. Background on the study: Acute and convalescent COVID-19 specimens originated in the United States, Italy and Spain. PBMCs, B-cell-depleted T cells, or T cells provided the cDNA or gDNA that made up the material.

In the study's own analysis: Nucleated cell counts were estimated from reference gene primer amplification. The method was immunoSEQ multiplex PCR; TCRdb's version includes in-frame clones alone and lacks a portion of them. The DNA gave D and trimming, while V, J and clone size come from that table. There are about 220,000 clones in the sample; about nine tenths occur only once, and less than 4.5% lies in the top ten. Those who participated ranged in age from 18 to 89 years and resided in about two dozen US areas. Sequencing input: PBMCs or T cells enriched from blood (not recorded which). The TCR was taken from a woman between 35 and 50 years old with acute COVID-19.

The CDR3 loop is CASSISSGLVEKLFF. CDR3 bases: TGTGCCAGTAGTATAAGCAGCGGGCTGGTCGAAAAACTGTTTTTT. V usage is TRBV19 and J usage is TRBJ1-4; D gene ambiguous. V shed 2 bases and J shed 8 bases, with 15 bases lying between them. Germline CDR1 and CDR2: LNHDA and SQIVND (reference sequence). The CDR3 loop spans 15 amino acids.